This is a list of T cell receptor beta chains from one sample in a study of blood T cell repertoires in COVID-19. Assay: immunoSEQ multiplex PCR; the TCRdb copy retains only in-frame clones and omits some. Of some 240,000 clones listed, approximately 89% were seen once; the top ten hold roughly 10%. Sequencing used peripheral blood. The source is a woman aged 70-85 years with COVID-19, enrolled during active disease. The CDR3 runs from the conserved cysteine through the conserved F or W. The order of the fields is V gene, clone size, J gene, D gene, CDR3 protein, CDR3 DNA. The D gene is left open where the match is weak. Size is omitted from some rows. Given values are once, few, many or a class for expanded clones.

TRBV28	.	TRBJ2-5	.	CASSLWREYQETQYF	TGTGCCAGCAGTTTATGGCGCGAGTACCAAGAGACCCAGTACTTC
TRBV12-3/TRBV12-4	.	TRBJ2-7	TRBD1	CASRRDRGSEQYF	TGTGCCAGCAGGAGAGACAGGGGTAGCGAGCAGTACTTC
TRBV7-6	few	TRBJ1-5	.	CASSFSEPGPYQPQHF	TGTGCCAGCAGCTTCTCTGAGCCTGGTCCCTATCAGCCCCAGCATTTT
TRBV28	.	TRBJ1-5	.	CASSFTGLSNQPQHF	TGTGCCAGCAGTTTTACAGGGTTAAGCAATCAGCCCCAGCATTTT
TRBV12-3/TRBV12-4	.	TRBJ2-2	.	CASSQYTGELFF	TGTGCCAGCAGTCAATACACCGGGGAGCTGTTTTTT
TRBV19	.	TRBJ1-1	TRBD1	CASRTGTGRRETEAFF	TGTGCCAGTAGGACCGGGACAGGGAGGAGGGAAACTGAAGCTTTCTTT
TRBV4-3	.	TRBJ2-1	TRBD2	CASSQGNAGGYNEQFF	TGCGCCAGCAGCCAAGGGAATGCGGGGGGTTACAATGAGCAGTTCTTC
TRBV23-1	.	TRBJ1-5	.	CASREQGYGNQPQHF	TGCGCCAGCAGAGAACAGGGATATGGCAATCAGCCCCAGCATTTT
TRBV6-1	.	TRBJ1-2	TRBD1	CASSEWTGSNYGYTF	TGTGCCAGCAGTGAATGGACAGGATCTAACTATGGCTACACCTTC
TRBV19	.	TRBJ2-3	TRBD2	CASKRTSGSTDTQYF	TGTGCCAGTAAAAGGACTAGCGGAAGCACAGATACGCAGTATTTT
TRBV27	.	TRBJ2-1	TRBD2	CASSLGLGNEQFF	TGTGCCAGCAGTCTCGGACTAGGCAATGAGCAGTTCTTC
TRBV30	.	TRBJ2-7	TRBD2	CAWRPTRLAGAHEQYF	TGTGCCTGGAGGCCGACCAGACTAGCGGGAGCACACGAGCAGTACTTC
TRBV11-3	.	TRBJ2-2	TRBD2	CASSLTAGAGRRELFF	TGTGCCAGCAGCTTAACTGCCGGAGCGGGAAGGCGGGAGCTGTTTTTT
TRBV5-1	.	TRBJ2-7	.	CASSLDGSAEYEQYF	TGCGCCAGCAGCTTGGACGGGAGTGCCGAGTACGAGCAGTACTTC
TRBV27	.	TRBJ1-6	TRBD1	CASRRTGNYNSPLHF	TGTGCCAGCAGGCGGACAGGGAATTATAATTCACCCCTCCACTTT
TRBV5-1	.	TRBJ1-2	.	CASSLTGIRGYTF	TGCGCCAGCAGCTTGACAGGGATTAGGGGCTACACCTTC
TRBV6-1	.	TRBJ1-2	.	CASSEVRQVGYTF	TGTGCCAGCAGTGAAGTTAGGCAGGTTGGCTACACCTTC
TRBV29-1	.	TRBJ1-2	TRBD1	CSVEVSGGYYGYTF	TGCAGCGTTGAAGTGTCAGGGGGCTACTATGGCTACACCTTC
TRBV28	.	TRBJ2-3	TRBD2	CAGGGSITDTQYF	TGTGCCGGGGGGGGATCCATCACAGATACGCAGTATTTT
TRBV18	.	TRBJ2-7	TRBD2	CASSPPSRTSGYEQYF	TGTGCCAGCTCACCACCATCTCGGACTAGCGGATACGAGCAGTACTTC
TRBV27	few	TRBJ2-7	.	CASGGRSSYEQYF	TGTGCCAGTGGTGGCCGGAGCTCCTACGAGCAGTACTTC
TRBV28	.	TRBJ2-7	TRBD2	CATATSGTYEQYF	TGTGCCACCGCAACTAGCGGAACCTACGAGCAGTACTTC
TRBV9	many	TRBJ2-1	.	CASSVVSGQSYNEQFF	TGTGCCAGCAGCGTAGTGAGCGGGCAGTCCTACAATGAGCAGTTCTTC
TRBV6-5	.	TRBJ2-5	.	CASTYQETQYF	TGTGCCAGCACGTACCAAGAGACCCAGTACTTC
TRBV28	.	TRBJ2-7	TRBD1	CASSRPGQGSDEQYF	TGTGCCAGCAGTCGCCCGGGACAGGGAAGTGACGAGCAGTACTTC
TRBV19	once	TRBJ2-1	TRBD2	CASSIGGTSAYNEQFF	TGTGCCAGTAGTATAGGGGGGACTAGCGCCTACAATGAGCAGTTCTTC
TRBV29-1	.	TRBJ2-7	.	CSVEVGGSSYEQYF	TGCAGCGTTGAAGTAGGTGGGAGCTCCTACGAGCAGTACTTC
TRBV2	.	TRBJ2-7	TRBD1	CASSEAGQGIDEQYF	TGTGCCAGCAGTGAAGCTGGACAGGGAATCGACGAGCAGTACTTC
TRBV10-3	.	TRBJ2-1	.	CAINRAHEGEQFF	TGTGCCATCAATAGAGCCCATGAGGGTGAGCAGTTCTTC
TRBV5-1	.	TRBJ2-3	.	CASSFGPADTQYF	TGCGCCAGCAGCTTTGGGCCAGCAGATACGCAGTATTTT
TRBV19	.	TRBJ2-7	.	CASSDPQFYEQYF	TGTGCCAGTAGTGATCCCCAGTTCTACGAGCAGTACTTC
TRBV30	.	TRBJ2-3	.	CAWSVPGADTQYF	TGTGCCTGGAGTGTACCGGGTGCAGATACGCAGTATTTT
TRBV19	.	TRBJ2-7	.	CASRTGPSSYEQYF	TGTGCCAGTAGGACAGGCCCGAGCTCCTACGAGCAGTACTTC
TRBV24-1	once	TRBJ2-1	.	CATSERGSYNEQFF	TGTGCCACCAGCGAAAGGGGGTCCTACAATGAGCAGTTCTTC
TRBV21-1	.	TRBJ1-5	.	CASSKPFPRNNQPQHF	TGTGCCAGCAGCAAACCTTTCCCCAGAAACAATCAGCCCCAGCATTTT
TRBV10-3	once	TRBJ1-5	TRBD1	CAISESKGANQPQHF	TGTGCCATCAGTGAGTCAAAGGGGGCGAATCAGCCCCAGCATTTT
TRBV19	.	TRBJ2-5	TRBD1	CASSRASFGTGQETQYF	TGTGCCAGTAGTAGGGCCAGTTTCGGGACAGGGCAAGAGACCCAGTACTTC
TRBV27	.	TRBJ2-7	TRBD2	CASSLSYSGRGGEQYF	TGTGCCAGCAGTTTATCGTACAGCGGGAGAGGGGGCGAGCAGTACTTC
TRBV10-1	.	TRBJ1-5	.	CASSHQPQHF	TGCGCCAGCTCTCATCAGCCCCAGCATTTT
TRBV30	.	TRBJ2-1	.	CAWSVTGANEQFF	TGTGCCTGGAGTGTTACGGGAGCCAATGAGCAGTTCTTC
TRBV7-9	.	TRBJ2-3	TRBD2	CASSLLLTSGLTDTQYF	TGTGCCAGCAGCTTATTGCTGACTAGCGGACTCACAGATACGCAGTATTTT
TRBV4-1	.	TRBJ2-1	TRBD2	CASSQTGTSGSNEQFF	TGCGCCAGCAGCCAGACCGGGACTAGCGGGAGTAATGAGCAGTTCTTC
TRBV5-1	.	TRBJ1-1	.	CASRETPGNTEAFF	TGCGCCAGCAGGGAAACTCCGGGGAACACTGAAGCTTTCTTT
TRBV5-8	.	TRBJ2-5	TRBD2	CASSLLAGGETQYF	TGTGCCAGCAGCTTACTAGCGGGGGGAGAGACCCAGTACTTC
TRBV14	.	TRBJ2-7	TRBD2	CASSQKVGLAGRKYYEQYF	TGTGCCAGCAGCCAAAAGGTGGGACTAGCGGGGAGAAAGTACTACGAGCAGTACTTC
TRBV27	.	TRBJ2-7	.	CASSSQGTPFEQYF	TGTGCCAGCAGCTCCCAGGGGACCCCGTTTGAGCAGTACTTC